This TCR beta chain stems from a study of Graves' ophthalmopathy and Graves' hyperthyroidism. The overall study: Peripheral blood collection took place at initial diagnosis, before any treatment.

Each hyperthyroidism patient was newly diagnosed, with under 2 months' duration, and aged 18 to 65. This CDR3 has 16 residues. V gave up 1 base and J gave up 6 bases, with 13 bases separating them. Researchers took RNA transcripts and amplified TCR beta CDR3 regions from them. Second-round multiplex PCR came after first-round RT-PCR with HTBI primers. TCRdb re-called the multiplex PCR reads through MiXCR, storing one row per CDR3 protein. The table records hundreds of thousands of distinct CDR3 sequences, roughly 21% of them present only once. Notes on the study in general: A model of 13 signatures distinguished ophthalmopathy from stable hyperthyroidism at under 90% sensitivity and nearly 83% specificity. Blood contained most expanded thyroid clonotypes exceeding 0.001 frequency.

The table lists this clonotype with many counts. The antigen is not known. Sequenced: peripheral blood. The clonotype comes from a woman aged 18-29 years with stable Graves' hyperthyroidism. The rearrangement joins TRBV12-3 or TRBV12-4 to TRBJ1-6, with a possible D match to TRBD1 (6 bases). This CDR3 reads CASSLDPGAPNSPLHF. In DNA, the CDR3 is TGTGCCAGCAGTTTAGACCCGGGGGCCCCTAATTCACCCCTCCACTTT.